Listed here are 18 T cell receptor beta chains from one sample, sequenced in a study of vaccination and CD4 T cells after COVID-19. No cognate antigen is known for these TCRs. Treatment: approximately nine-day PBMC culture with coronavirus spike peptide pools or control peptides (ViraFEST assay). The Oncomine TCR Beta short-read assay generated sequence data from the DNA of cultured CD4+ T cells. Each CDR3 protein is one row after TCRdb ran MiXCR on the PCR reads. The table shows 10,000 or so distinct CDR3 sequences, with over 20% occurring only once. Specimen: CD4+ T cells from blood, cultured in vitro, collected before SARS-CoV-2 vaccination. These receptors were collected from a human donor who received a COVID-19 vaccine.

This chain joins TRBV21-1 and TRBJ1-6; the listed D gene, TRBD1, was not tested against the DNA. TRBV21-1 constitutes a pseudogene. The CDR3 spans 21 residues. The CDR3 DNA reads TGTGCCAGCAGCAAAACCTGGGGGACAGGGGGTTTATGGTCCTATAATTCACCCCTCCACTTT. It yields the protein CASSKTWGTGGLWSYNSPLHF.

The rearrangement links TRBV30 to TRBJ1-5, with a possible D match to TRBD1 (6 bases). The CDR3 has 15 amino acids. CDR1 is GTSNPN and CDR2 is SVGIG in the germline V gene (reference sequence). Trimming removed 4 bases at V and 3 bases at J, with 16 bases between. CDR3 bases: TGTGCCTGGAATACAGGGAATGGAGACAATCAGCCCCAGCATTTT. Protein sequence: CAWNTGNGDNQPQHF.

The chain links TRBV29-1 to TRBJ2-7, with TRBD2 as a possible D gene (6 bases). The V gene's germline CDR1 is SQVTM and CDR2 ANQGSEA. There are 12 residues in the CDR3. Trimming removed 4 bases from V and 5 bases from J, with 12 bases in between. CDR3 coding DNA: TGCAGCGTTGCCTACGGAGGGGACGAGCAGTACTTC. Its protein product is CSVAYGGDEQYF.

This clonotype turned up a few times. This CDR3 is CASSLYGGTNEKLFF. The CDR3 DNA reads TGTGCCAGCAGCTTGTATGGGGGGACTAATGAAAAACTGTTTTTT. The V gene is TRBV7-2, the J gene TRBJ1-4; D is perhaps TRBD1 (5 bases). Germline V gene data show CDR1 as SGHTA and CDR2 as FQGNSA. CDR3 length: 15 amino acids. The V end was cut by 3 bases, the J end by 2 bases, with 10 bases between.

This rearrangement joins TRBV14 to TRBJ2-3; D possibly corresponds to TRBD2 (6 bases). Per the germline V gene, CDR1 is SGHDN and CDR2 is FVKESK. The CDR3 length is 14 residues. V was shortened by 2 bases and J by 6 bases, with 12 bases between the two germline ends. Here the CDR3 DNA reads TGTGCCAGCAGCCAATCGACGGAGGGGGATACGCAGTATTTT. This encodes CASSQSTEGDTQYF.

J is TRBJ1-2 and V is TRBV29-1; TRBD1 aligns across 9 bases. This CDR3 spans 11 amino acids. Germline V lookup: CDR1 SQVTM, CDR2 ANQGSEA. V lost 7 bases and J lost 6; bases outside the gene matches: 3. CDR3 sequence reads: CSGQGENGYTF. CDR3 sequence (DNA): TGCAGCGGACAGGGGGAGAATGGCTACACCTTC.

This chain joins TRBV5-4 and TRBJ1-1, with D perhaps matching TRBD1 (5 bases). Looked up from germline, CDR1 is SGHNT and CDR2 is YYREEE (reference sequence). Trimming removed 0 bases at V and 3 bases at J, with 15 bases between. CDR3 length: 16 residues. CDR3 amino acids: CASSLGNWGADTEAFF. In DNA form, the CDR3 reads TGTGCCAGCAGCTTGGGTAATTGGGGCGCCGACACTGAAGCTTTCTTT.

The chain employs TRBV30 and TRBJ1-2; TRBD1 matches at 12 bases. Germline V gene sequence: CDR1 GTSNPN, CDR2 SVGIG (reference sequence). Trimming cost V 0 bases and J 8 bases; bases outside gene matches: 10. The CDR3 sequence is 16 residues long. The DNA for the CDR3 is TGTGCCTGGAGTGTTCCATTTGGGACAGGGGGCAGAGGCTACACCTTC. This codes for CAWSVPFGTGGRGYTF.

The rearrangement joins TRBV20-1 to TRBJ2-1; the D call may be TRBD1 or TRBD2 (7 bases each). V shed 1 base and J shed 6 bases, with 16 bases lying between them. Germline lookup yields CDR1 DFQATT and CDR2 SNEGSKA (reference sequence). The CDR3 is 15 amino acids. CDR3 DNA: TGCAGTGCTAGAGTTGACAGGGCGGGGGCCAATGAGCAGTTCTTC. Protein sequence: CSARVDRAGANEQFF.

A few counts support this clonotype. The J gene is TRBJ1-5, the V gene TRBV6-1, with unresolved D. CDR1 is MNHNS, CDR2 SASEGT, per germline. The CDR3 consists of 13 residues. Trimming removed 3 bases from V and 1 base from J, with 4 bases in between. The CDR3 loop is CASSDYSNQPQHF. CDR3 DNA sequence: TGTGCCAGCAGTGACTACAGCAATCAGCCCCAGCATTTT.

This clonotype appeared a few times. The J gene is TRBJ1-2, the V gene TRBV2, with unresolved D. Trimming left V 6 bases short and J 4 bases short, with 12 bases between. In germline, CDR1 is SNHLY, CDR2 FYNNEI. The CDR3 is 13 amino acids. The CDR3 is CASREYGSYGYTF. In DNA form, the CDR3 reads TGTGCCAGCAGGGAATACGGGTCCTATGGCTACACCTTC.

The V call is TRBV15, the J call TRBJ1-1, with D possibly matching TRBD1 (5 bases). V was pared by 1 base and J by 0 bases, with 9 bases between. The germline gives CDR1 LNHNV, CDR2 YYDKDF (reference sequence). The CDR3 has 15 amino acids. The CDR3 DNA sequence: TGTGCCACCAGCAGAGGGGGGGAAATGAACACTGAAGCTTTCTTT. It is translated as CATSRGGEMNTEAFF.

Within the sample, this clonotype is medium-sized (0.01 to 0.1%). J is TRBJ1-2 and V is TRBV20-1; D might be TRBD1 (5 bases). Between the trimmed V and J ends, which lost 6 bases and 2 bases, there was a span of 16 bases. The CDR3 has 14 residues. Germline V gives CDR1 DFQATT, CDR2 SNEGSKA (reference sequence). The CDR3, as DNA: TGCAGTGCCGGGCGGTCAGGGACCAACTATGGCTACACCTTC. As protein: CSAGRSGTNYGYTF.

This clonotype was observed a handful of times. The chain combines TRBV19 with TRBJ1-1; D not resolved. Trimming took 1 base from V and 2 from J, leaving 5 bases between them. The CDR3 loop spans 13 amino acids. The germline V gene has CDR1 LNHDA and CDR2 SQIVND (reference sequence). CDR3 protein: CASSIVENTEAFF. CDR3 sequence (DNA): TGTGCCAGTAGTATAGTGGAAAACACTGAAGCTTTCTTT.

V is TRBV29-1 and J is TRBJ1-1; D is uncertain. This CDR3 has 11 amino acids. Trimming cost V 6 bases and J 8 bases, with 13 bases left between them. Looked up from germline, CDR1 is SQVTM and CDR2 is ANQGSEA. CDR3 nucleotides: TGCAGCGTCCGACTGGGAGGCGAAGCTTTCTTT. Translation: CSVRLGGEAFF.

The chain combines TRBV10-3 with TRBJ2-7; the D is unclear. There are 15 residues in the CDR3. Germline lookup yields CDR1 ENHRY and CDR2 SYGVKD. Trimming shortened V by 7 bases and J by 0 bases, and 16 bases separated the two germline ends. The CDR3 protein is CAITDGDLSSYEQYF. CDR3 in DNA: TGTGCCATCACTGATGGGGATCTTAGCTCCTACGAGCAGTACTTC.

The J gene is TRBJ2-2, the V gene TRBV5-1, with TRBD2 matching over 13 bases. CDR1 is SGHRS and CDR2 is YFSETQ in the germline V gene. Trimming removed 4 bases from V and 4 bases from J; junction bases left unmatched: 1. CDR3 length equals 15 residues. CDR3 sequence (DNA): TGCGCCAGCAGCGGGACTAGCGGGGCCACCGGGGAGCTGTTTTTT. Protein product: CASSGTSGATGELFF.

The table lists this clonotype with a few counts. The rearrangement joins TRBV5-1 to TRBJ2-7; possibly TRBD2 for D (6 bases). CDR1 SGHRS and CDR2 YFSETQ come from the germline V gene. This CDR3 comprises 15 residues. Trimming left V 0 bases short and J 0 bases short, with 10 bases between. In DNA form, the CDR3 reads TGCGCCAGCAGCTTGGGCGGGGATTACTCCTACGAGCAGTACTTC. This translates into CASSLGGDYSYEQYF.